One and the same sample provided the 11 T cell receptor beta chains below, sequenced in a study of blood T cells in healthy people across ages. The authors ran a second PCR of roughly 6 to 12 cycles using a sample-barcoded 5' primer and a J-beta primer mix. TCRdb re-derived calls from the 5' RACE reads in MiXCR, one entry per CDR3 protein. The table lists fewer than 800,000 distinct CDR3 sequences, roughly 32% of them singletons, with 15% in the top ten. The sequencing input was blood. These TCRs come from an elderly woman in good health.

Comment on this clonotype: This may be a read error: a much more frequent sequence differs by one nucleotide. This chain links TRBV7-2 with TRBJ2-5, with 11 bases that match TRBD2. The germline V gene has CDR1 SGHTA and CDR2 FQGNSA. V dropped 0 bases and J dropped 11; count of bases not matched to a gene: 11. The CDR3 has 16 amino acids. The CDR3 spells CASSLALAGGQGEQYF. The CDR3 DNA sequence: TGTGCCAGCAGCTTAGCGCTAGCGGGGGGCCAGGGTGAGCAGTACTTC. Looking up the rest from reference TRBV7-2 and TRBJ2-5 gives the full variable domain: GAGVSQSPSNKVTEKGKDVELRCDPISGHTALYWYRQSLGQGLEFLIYFQGNSAPDKSGLPSDRFSAERTGGSVSTLTIQRTQQEDSAVYLCASSLALAGGQGEQYFGPGTRLLVL.

In this sample, this clonotype turned up a few times. Since a much larger clone is just one base distant, this may be a read error. The chain joins TRBV12-3 or TRBV12-4 to TRBJ2-7, with 8 positions matching TRBD2. The CDR3 runs to 14 residues. Unmatched junction bases numbered 11, after V lost 6 bases and J lost 7 bases. CDR3 bases: TGTGCCAGCAGCCCGGGGGGGACCTACAATGAGCAGTACTTC. Translating it yields CASSPGGTYNEQYF.

This clonotype was recorded at least ten times. V is TRBV20-1 and J is TRBJ2-3; no definite D call. Trimming removed 3 bases from V and 3 bases from J, with 13 bases in between. The CDR3 is 14 residues long. Looked up from germline, CDR1 is DFQATT and CDR2 is SNEGSKA (reference sequence). The CDR3 coding sequence is TGCAGTGCTAGGTTGGAGCTTATGACAGATACGCAGTATTTT. Protein sequence: CSARLELMTDTQYF.

Many counts were recorded for this clonotype. This sequence joins TRBV20-1 and TRBJ2-7, with D possibly matching TRBD2 (7 bases). CDR3 length: 14 residues. The germline CDR1 and CDR2 sequences are DFQATT and SNEGSKA (reference sequence). V lost 5 bases, J lost 4 bases, and 18 bases lay in between. The CDR3 sequence: CSAPLGGAGYEQYF. The CDR3, as DNA: TGCAGTGCTCCCCTTGGGGGGGCTGGGTACGAGCAGTACTTC.

This clonotype was counted ten times or more. The rearrangement uses TRBV28 and TRBJ2-7; D ambiguous. The CDR3 extends over 11 amino acids. Germline V CDR1 and CDR2: MDHEN, SYDVKM. Trimming took off 5 bases at V and 5 bases at J, with 7 bases between the two ends. Here the CDR3 DNA reads TGTGCCAGCAGTCGGGCGAACGAGCAGTACTTC. Amino acids: CASSRANEQYF.

This clonotype was found a few times. The chain couples TRBV20-1 to TRBJ1-2; D is possibly TRBD1 (5 bases). CDR1 is DFQATT and CDR2 is SNEGSKA in the germline V gene (reference sequence). V shed 0 bases and J shed 8 bases, with 19 bases lying between them. The CDR3 is made up of 15 amino acids. CDR3 sequence reads: CSARDQQGLRSGYTF. The CDR3 DNA reads TGCAGTGCTAGAGATCAGCAGGGCCTTCGTTCCGGCTACACCTTC.

This clonotype was seen only a few times. The gene calls are TRBV2 and TRBJ1-3; D remains unclear. This CDR3 is built from 13 residues. Germline V CDR1 and CDR2: SNHLY, FYNNEI. Trimming took off 5 bases at V and 3 bases at J, with 8 bases between the two ends. CDR3: CASSTDLGNTIYF. CDR3 in DNA: TGTGCCAGCAGTACAGACCTTGGAAACACCATATATTTT.

Ten or more counts support this clonotype. The V and J genes are TRBV25-1 and TRBJ1-5, with D perhaps matching TRBD1 (6 bases). V was clipped by 8 bases and J by 6 bases, with 11 bases between them. Germline-derived CDR1 and CDR2 are MGHDK and SYGVNS. The CDR3 totals 12 residues. The CDR3 here is CASARGTQPQHF. The CDR3 nucleotides read TGTGCCAGCGCCAGGGGTACTCAGCCCCAGCATTTT.

Comments on this clonotype: A clone one base away is much larger, so this may be a read error. The rearrangement joins TRBV20-1 to TRBJ2-7, with a tentative D call TRBD1 (5 bases). The germline gives CDR1 DFQATT, CDR2 SNEGSKA (reference sequence). The CDR3 sequence is 15 residues long. The V end lost 3 bases, the J end lost 5 bases, and 20 bases lay between the germline ends. The CDR3 DNA reads as TGCAGTGCTAGTCCACTTGGCGAAACAGGAGACGAGCAGTACTTC. Encoded protein: CSASPLGETGDEQYF.

With respect to this clonotype: This may arise from a read error, as a much more abundant clone is one base away. The chain recombines TRBV12-3 or TRBV12-4 with TRBJ1-1; TRBD1 agrees at 9 bases. The CDR3 contains 13 residues. The CDR3 DNA sequence: TGTGCCAGCAGTCCCGGGACAGGGTCGGAAGCTTGCTTT. Translating gives CASSPGTGSEACF.

This chain joins TRBV3-1 and TRBJ2-5; TRBD2 agrees at 14 bases. The germline V gene has CDR1 LGHDT and CDR2 YNNKEL (reference sequence). J lost 11 bases, V lost 4 bases, and 9 bases had no gene match. CDR3 length: 15 residues. CDR3 in DNA: TGTGCCAGCAGCCTTCGACTAGCGGGGGGGTCTGAGCAGTACTTC. Protein: CASSLRLAGGSEQYF.